A selection of T cell receptor beta chains follows, all from one sample in a study of regulatory T cells in long-lasting Graves disease. Each CDR3 protein is one row after TCRdb ran MiXCR on the multiplex PCR reads. The sample has about 620,000 distinct CDR3 sequences; roughly 16% are singletons. The data were also submitted as part of a second study, on T cells in Graves' hyperthyroidism and ophthalmopathy.

This specimen consisted of peripheral blood mononuclear cells (PBMCs), obtained at new diagnosis, from a patient treated with antithyroid drugs. These TCRs come from a woman in her twenties or thirties with Graves disease. Each CDR3 is given with its conserved first and last residue. Each record gives: clone size, V gene, J gene, CDR3 protein. Clone sizes are given selectively: once, few, many, or a class where the clone is expanded.

>few|TRBV7-9|TRBJ2-3
CASTRSGLVTDTQYF
>NA|TRBV4-2|TRBJ1-1
CASSQVNQETEAFF
>many|TRBV3-1|TRBJ2-1
CASSQDSGNYNEQFF
>few|TRBV19|TRBJ1-5
CASSMGVDRGNQPQHF
>many|TRBV10-3|TRBJ1-2
CAISEGYNGYTF
>few|TRBV11-1|TRBJ2-5
CASSPDRSPKETQYF
>many|TRBV7-2|TRBJ2-7
CASSLRTSGRGNEQYF
>few|TRBV30|TRBJ2-3
CAWSSGVASGNTDTQYF
>NA|TRBV7-2|TRBJ2-2
CASSLDGQGGNTGELFF
>many|TRBV12-3/TRBV12-4|TRBJ2-7
CASSYDRVIYEQYF
>NA|TRBV7-9|TRBJ2-5
CASSTSSAGGPGETQYF
>many|TRBV11-2|TRBJ2-1
CASSGEQGRYNEQFF
>few|TRBV7-8|TRBJ1-3
CASGRDSTPGNTIYF
>few|TRBV7-2|TRBJ2-3
CASSLTVGVLDTQYF
>many|TRBV10-3|TRBJ1-6
CAISESGQGGSPLHF
>few|TRBV6-5|TRBJ1-3
CASSYSPGDTIYF
>few|TRBV28|TRBJ2-6
CASSTLGLAGGSGANVLTF
>NA|TRBV3-1|TRBJ2-5
CASSQDSTVQETQYF
>NA|TRBV11-2|TRBJ2-1
CASSSDRGIEQFF
>NA|TRBV7-9|TRBJ2-5
CASSLASLTGGVKTQYF
>few|TRBV7-6|TRBJ1-5
CASSSFGARNQPQHF
>few|TRBV6-1|TRBJ2-2
CASNPGVTGGLGELFF
>few|TRBV7-2|TRBJ1-2
CASSAESLGVGYTF
>many|TRBV28|TRBJ2-5
CASRTSGLWTQYF
>many|TRBV9|TRBJ2-5
CASSGHRGRKETQYF
>many|TRBV2|TRBJ1-3
CASGAASSGNTIYF
>NA|TRBV5-1|TRBJ2-7
CASSLTSGIWYEQYF
>many|TRBV2|TRBJ2-7
CASSLGLGVYEQYF
>NA|TRBV27|TRBJ2-1
CASSFWGRTPNEQFF
>NA|TRBV27|TRBJ2-7
CASSGRADNEQYF
>NA|TRBV7-8|TRBJ2-5
CASSPGLAKETQYF
>few|TRBV28|TRBJ1-4
CASSPWTGGGDNEKLFF
>many|TRBV28|TRBJ2-5
CASSLLRGSQETQYF
>many|TRBV28|TRBJ2-3
CASTTTRDRRDTQYF
>many|TRBV3-1|TRBJ1-1
CASSGVTEAFF
>few|TRBV5-1|TRBJ2-4
CASSSGLAGVVSKNIQYF
>many|TRBV12-3/TRBV12-4|TRBJ2-1
CASKRGASGENEQFF
>few|TRBV9|TRBJ2-3
CASSPELSGSLADTQYF